This passage covers 2 T cell receptor beta chains from one sample sequenced in a study of yellow fever vaccine responses in identical twins. TCRdb itself ran the RT-PCR reads through MiXCR, one entry per CDR3 protein. The table includes some 1,200 distinct CDR3 sequences, approximately 80% detected once. The sequencing here drew on T cells from blood (PBMCs), unsorted or a sorted subset (not recorded which), taken before or after yellow fever vaccination (not recorded which). The receptor set was obtained from a female donor who received the yellow fever vaccine.

V and J are TRBV6-2 or TRBV6-3 and TRBJ2-1, with 9 bases identical to TRBD2. Per germline, CDR1 MNHEY and CDR2 SVGEGT. This CDR3 is built from 18 residues. Trimming took 2 bases from V and 5 from J; bases not matched to a gene: 13. As DNA, the CDR3 is TGTGCCAGCAGTTACGCCCCTAGCGGGAAAGCACTCCACAATGAGCAGTTCTTC. The encoded protein is CASSYAPSGKALHNEQFF.

The chain joins TRBV6-1 to TRBJ2-2; perhaps TRBD2 as D (5 bases). V was clipped by 1 base and J by 5 bases, with 11 bases between them. Germline V gives CDR1 MNHNS, CDR2 SASEGT. CDR3 length: 15 residues. In DNA, the CDR3 is TGTGCCAGCAGTGAAGGAGGACGAGGGACCGGGGAGCTGTTTTTT. Its translation is CASSEGGRGTGELFF.